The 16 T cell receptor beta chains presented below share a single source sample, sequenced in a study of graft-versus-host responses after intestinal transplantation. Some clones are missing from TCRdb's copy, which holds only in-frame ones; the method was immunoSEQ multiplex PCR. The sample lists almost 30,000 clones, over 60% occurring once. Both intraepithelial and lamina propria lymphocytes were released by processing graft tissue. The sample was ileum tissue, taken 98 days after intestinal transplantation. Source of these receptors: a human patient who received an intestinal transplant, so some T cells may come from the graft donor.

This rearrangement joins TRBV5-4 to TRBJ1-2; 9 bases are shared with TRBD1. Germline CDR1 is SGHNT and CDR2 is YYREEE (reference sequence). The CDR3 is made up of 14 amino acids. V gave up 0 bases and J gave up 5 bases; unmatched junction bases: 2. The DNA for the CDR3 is TGTGCCAGCAGCTTGGGGGACAGGGTATATGGCTACACCTTC. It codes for CASSLGDRVYGYTF.

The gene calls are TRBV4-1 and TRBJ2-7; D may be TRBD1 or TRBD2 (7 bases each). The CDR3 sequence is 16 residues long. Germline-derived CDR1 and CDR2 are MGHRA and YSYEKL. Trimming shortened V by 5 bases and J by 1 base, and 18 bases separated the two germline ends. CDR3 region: CASSYQGGAGSYEQYF. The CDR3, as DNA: TGCGCCAGCAGCTACCAGGGGGGGGCAGGGTCCTACGAGCAGTACTTC.

The DNA of the CDR3 is TGCGCCAGCAGCCTAGGGACAGGGGGCTTGAATGAGCAGTTCTTC. This encodes CASSLGTGGLNEQFF. J is TRBJ2-1 and V is TRBV5-1, with 12 bases aligning to TRBD1. The CDR3 length is 15 residues. The ends lost 4 bases at V and 7 bases at J; junction bases unmatched: 6. Germline lookup yields CDR1 SGHRS and CDR2 YFSETQ.

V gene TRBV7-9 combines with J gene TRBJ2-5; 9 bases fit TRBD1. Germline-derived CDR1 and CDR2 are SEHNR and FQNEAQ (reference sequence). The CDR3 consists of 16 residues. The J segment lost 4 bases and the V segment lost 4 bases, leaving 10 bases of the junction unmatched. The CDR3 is CASSSGVGQGIETQYF. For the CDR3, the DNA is TGTGCCAGCAGCTCCGGGGTGGGACAGGGAATAGAGACCCAGTACTTC. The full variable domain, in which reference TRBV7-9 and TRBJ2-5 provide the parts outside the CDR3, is DTGVSQNPRHKITKRGQNVTFRCDPISEHNRLYWYRQTLGQGPEFLTYFQNEAQLEKSRLLSDRFSAERPKGSFSTLEIQRTEQGDSAMYLCASSSGVGQGIETQYFGPGTRLLVL.

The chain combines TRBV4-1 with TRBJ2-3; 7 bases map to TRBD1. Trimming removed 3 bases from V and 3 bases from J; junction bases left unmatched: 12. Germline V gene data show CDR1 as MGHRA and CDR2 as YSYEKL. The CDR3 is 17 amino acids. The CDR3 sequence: CASSHLGTVSWTDTQYF. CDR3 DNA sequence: TGCGCCAGCAGCCACCTGGGGACAGTCTCGTGGACAGATACGCAGTATTTT.

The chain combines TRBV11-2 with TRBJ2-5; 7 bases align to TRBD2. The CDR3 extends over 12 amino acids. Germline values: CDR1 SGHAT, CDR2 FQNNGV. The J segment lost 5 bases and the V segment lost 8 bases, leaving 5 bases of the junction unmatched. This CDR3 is CASSGGRETQYF. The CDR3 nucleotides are TGTGCCAGCTCGGGGGGTCGGGAGACCCAGTACTTC.

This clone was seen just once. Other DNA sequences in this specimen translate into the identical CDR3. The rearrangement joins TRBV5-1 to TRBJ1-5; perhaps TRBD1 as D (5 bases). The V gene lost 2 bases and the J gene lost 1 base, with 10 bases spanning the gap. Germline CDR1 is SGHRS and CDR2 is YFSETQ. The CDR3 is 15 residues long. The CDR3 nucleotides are TGCGCCAGCAGCTTAGGGACTTACAGCAATCAGCCCCAGCATTTT. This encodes CASSLGTYSNQPQHF.

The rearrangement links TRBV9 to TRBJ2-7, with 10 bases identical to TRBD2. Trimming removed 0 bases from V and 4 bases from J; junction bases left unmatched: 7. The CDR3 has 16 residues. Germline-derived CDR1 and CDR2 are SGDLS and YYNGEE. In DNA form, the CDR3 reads TGTGCCAGCAGCGTAGGGTCAGCGGGGGGGCAATACGAGCAGTACTTC. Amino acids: CASSVGSAGGQYEQYF.

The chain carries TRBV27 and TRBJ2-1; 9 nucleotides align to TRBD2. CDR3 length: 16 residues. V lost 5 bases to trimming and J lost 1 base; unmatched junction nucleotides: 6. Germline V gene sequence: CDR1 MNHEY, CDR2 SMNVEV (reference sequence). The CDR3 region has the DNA TGTGCCAGCAGTAGTGGCGGGGGGGCTTCCTACAATGAGCAGTTCTTC. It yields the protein CASSSGGGASYNEQFF.

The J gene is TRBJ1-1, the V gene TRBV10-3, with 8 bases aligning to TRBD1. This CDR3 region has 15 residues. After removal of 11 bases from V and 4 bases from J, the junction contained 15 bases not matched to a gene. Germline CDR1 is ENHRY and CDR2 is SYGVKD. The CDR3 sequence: CAARKDRGRGTEAFF. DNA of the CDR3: TGTGCCGCACGAAAAGACAGGGGACGGGGCACTGAAGCTTTCTTT.

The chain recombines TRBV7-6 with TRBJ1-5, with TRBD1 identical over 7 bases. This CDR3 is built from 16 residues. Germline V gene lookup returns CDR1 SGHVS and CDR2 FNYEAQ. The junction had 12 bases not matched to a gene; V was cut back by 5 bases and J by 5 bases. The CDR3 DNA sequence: TGTGCCAGCAGCGAGGAGCCAGGGGGAATTCATCAGCCCCAGCATTTT. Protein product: CASSEEPGGIHQPQHF.

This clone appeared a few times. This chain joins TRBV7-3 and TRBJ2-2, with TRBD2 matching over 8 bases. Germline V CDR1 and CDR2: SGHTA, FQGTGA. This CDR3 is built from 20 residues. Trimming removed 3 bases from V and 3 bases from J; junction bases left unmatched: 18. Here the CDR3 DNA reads TGTGCCAGCAGCTTCCGACGACTTAAGCGGGGGCTCGGCGACACCGGGGAGCTGTTTTTT. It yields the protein CASSFRRLKRGLGDTGELFF.

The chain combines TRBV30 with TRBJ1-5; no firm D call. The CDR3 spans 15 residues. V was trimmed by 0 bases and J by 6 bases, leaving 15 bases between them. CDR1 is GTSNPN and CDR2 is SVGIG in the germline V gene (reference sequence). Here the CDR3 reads CAWSVSGGVGQPQHF. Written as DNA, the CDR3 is TGTGCCTGGAGTGTTTCAGGTGGGGTCGGTCAGCCCCAGCATTTT.

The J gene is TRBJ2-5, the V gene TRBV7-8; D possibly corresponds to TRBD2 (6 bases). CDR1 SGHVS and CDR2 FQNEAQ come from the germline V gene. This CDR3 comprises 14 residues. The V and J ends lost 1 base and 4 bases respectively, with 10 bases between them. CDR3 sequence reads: CASSLVRLGETQYF. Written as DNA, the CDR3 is TGTGCCAGCAGCTTAGTTCGACTAGGAGAGACCCAGTACTTC.

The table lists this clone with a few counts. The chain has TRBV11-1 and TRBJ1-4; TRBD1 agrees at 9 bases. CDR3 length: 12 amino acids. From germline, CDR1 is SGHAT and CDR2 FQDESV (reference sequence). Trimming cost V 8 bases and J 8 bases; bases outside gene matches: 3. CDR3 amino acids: CASAGTGEKLFF. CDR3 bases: TGTGCCAGCGCGGGGACAGGGGAAAAACTGTTTTTT.

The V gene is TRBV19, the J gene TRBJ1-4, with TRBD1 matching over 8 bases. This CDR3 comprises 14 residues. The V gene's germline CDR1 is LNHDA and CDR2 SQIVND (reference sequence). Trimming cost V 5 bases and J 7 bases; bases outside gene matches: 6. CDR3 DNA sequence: TGTGCCAGTAGTCGACAGGGGATGGGTGAAAAACTGTTTTTT. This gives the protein CASSRQGMGEKLFF.